The clone carrying this T cell receptor beta chain was observed a handful of times. Its antigen is undetermined. Germline V lookup: CDR1 SNHLY, CDR2 FYNNEI. The CDR3 consists of 15 residues. With V trimmed by 4 bases and J by 10 bases, 7 bases remained unmatched. Library preparation for TCR beta used quantitative 5'-RACE with molecular barcodes. TCRdb used MiXCR to reprocess the 5' RACE reads, holding one entry per CDR3 protein. The profile shows 150,000 to 200,000 distinct CDR3 sequences, around 20% of them singletons. This sample is drawn from a study of CD8 T cells in ankylosing spondylitis. Study-level results: The authors reported significant enrichment of disease-linked clones in matched ankylosing spondylitis synovial fluid. Seemingly characteristic of ankylosing spondylitis blood was a TCR beta motif consisting of roughly 8 highly homologous variants. Past studies reported some motif variants in reactive arthritis synovial fluid and blood.

This receptor was identified in a male donor with ankylosing spondylitis or in good health (not recorded which). The sample taken for sequencing was blood, either unsorted or a sorted T cell fraction (not recorded which). V usage is TRBV2 and J usage is TRBJ2-1, with 13 bases lining up with TRBD2. The CDR3 loop reads CASSGLGLAGNEQFF. In DNA, the CDR3 is TGTGCCAGCAGTGGGCTGGGACTAGCGGGAAACGAGCAGTTCTTC. Based on the CDR3 plus reference TRBV2 and TRBJ2-1, the full variable domain is EPEVTQTPSHQVTQMGQEVILRCVPISNHLYFYWYRQILGQKVEFLVSFYNNEISEKSEIFDDQFSVERPDGSNFTLKIRSTKLEDSAMYFCASSGLGLAGNEQFFGPGTRLTVL.